Listed below are T cell receptor beta chains from one sample, sequenced in a study of PD-L1 blockade in urothelial cancer. Libraries were prepared by immunoSEQ multiplex PCR; TCRdb keeps only in-frame clonotypes and omits some of them. Of tens of thousands of clones in the sample, 70% to 80% were seen once. The source was PBMCs, collected around atezolizumab (anti-PD-L1) treatment. The source is a man between 70 and 80 years old with urothelial cancer. Both conserved end residues are part of each CDR3. A D gene is named only where the DNA matches it firmly. The size of a clone is reported for some rows only, either as once, few or many, or as a class for expanded clones.

v_call	j_call	d_call	clone_size	cdr3_nt	cdr3_aa
TRBV2	TRBJ1-5	TRBD1	-	TGTGCCAGCAGTGCGGGACAGGTCGCCCAGCCCCAGCATTTT	CASSAGQVAQPQHF
TRBV9	TRBJ2-7	TRBD1	-	TGTGCCAGCAGCGTAGATATCGGGGGACAGGGGCACAGCGAGCAGTACTTC	CASSVDIGGQGHSEQYF
TRBV21-1	TRBJ1-5	-	-	TGTGCCAGCAACCTCGACAGGGGAAGGGGATATAGCAATCAGCCCCAGCATTTT	CASNLDRGRGYSNQPQHF
TRBV11-2	TRBJ2-3	-	-	TGTGCCAGCAGAACCCCGAGGCCAGGGCCCACAGATACGCAGTATTTT	CASRTPRPGPTDTQYF
TRBV19	TRBJ2-5	TRBD2	-	TGTGCCAGTAGTATAAAGTCGAGGGAGGGTGAGACCCAGTACTTC	CASSIKSREGETQYF
TRBV19	TRBJ2-1	TRBD1	-	TGTGCCAGTAGTCCGGACAGGGGGATGGCCTTCAATGAGCAGTTCTTC	CASSPDRGMAFNEQFF
TRBV4-2	TRBJ1-5	-	-	TGTGCCAGCAGCCAACTCAGGGGAGACAATCAGCCCCAGCATTTT	CASSQLRGDNQPQHF
TRBV28	TRBJ2-5	-	-	TGTGCCAGCGCGGGTGCGGGGAGGAACCAAGAGACCCAGTACTTC	CASAGAGRNQETQYF
TRBV19	TRBJ2-2	-	-	TGTGCCAGTACCTACCGAGGGGGGGGACTAAACACCGGGGAGCTGTTTTTT	CASTYRGGGLNTGELFF
TRBV28	TRBJ2-7	-	-	TGTGCCAGCCTCCCGACAGACTCCTACGAGCAGTACTTC	CASLPTDSYEQYF
TRBV4-1	TRBJ2-1	-	-	TGCGCCAGCAGGAGCCTGGGAGGGGGGCGCATGTTCTTC	CASRSLGGGRMFF
TRBV27	TRBJ2-1	-	few	TGTGCCAGCAGGGGGGTTTGGGGGCGCGCGGATGAGCAGTTCTTC	CASRGVWGRADEQFF
TRBV7-6	TRBJ2-1	TRBD1	-	TGTGCCAGCAGCTTGGACAGGGGGTTCCATGAGCAGTTCTTC	CASSLDRGFHEQFF
TRBV4-1	TRBJ1-2	-	-	TGCGCCAGCAGCCAAGATTCAGGACTACCTGGTGGCTACACCTTC	CASSQDSGLPGGYTF
TRBV5-4	TRBJ2-7	TRBD2	-	TGTGCCAGCAGCTCCGGGGGGTCCTACGAGCAGTACTTC	CASSSGGSYEQYF
TRBV19	TRBJ1-5	-	once	TGTGCCAGTAGTATTGGACTAAATAGCAATCAGCCCCAGCATTTT	CASSIGLNSNQPQHF
TRBV18	TRBJ2-7	-	-	TGTGCCAGCTCACGAGGACAGTCTGGACTCTACGAGCAGTACTTC	CASSRGQSGLYEQYF
TRBV5-6	TRBJ1-4	-	few	TGTGCCAGCAGCTTGGAGGGACATCCAAATGAAAAACTGTTTTTT	CASSLEGHPNEKLFF